Listed here are 17 T cell receptor beta chains from one sample, sequenced in a study of blood T cell repertoires in COVID-19 (TCRdb year 2020). Library construction relied on the immunoSEQ multiplex PCR assay. This immuneACCESS table, as held by TCRdb, lists in-frame sequences with V and J called but not all clones. Of the missing ones, under half trace to an unresolved V gene in checked studies; the others have no known cause. The sample table shows roughly 200,000 clones, and 86% are seen once. The ten largest clonotypes hold around 5.7% of the sample. The source material was peripheral blood. The receptors stem from a man older than 75 with acute or convalescent COVID-19.

The V call is TRBV30, the J call TRBJ2-4; tentatively, D is TRBD1 (5 bases). This CDR3 has 14 residues. V was cut by 3 bases and J by 1 base, with 10 bases left in between. Germline V lookup: CDR1 GTSNPN, CDR2 SVGIG (reference sequence). CDR3 sequence reads: CAWSGKGAKNIQYF. Written as DNA, the CDR3 is TGTGCCTGGAGCGGTAAGGGGGCCAAAAACATTCAGTACTTC. The full variable domain, with the rest looked up from reference TRBV30 and TRBJ2-4, is SQTIHQWPATLVQPVGSPLSLECTVEGTSNPNLYWYRQAAGRGLQLLFYSVGIGQISSEVPQNLSASRPQDRQFILSSKKLLLSDSGFYLCAWSGKGAKNIQYFGAGTRLSVL.

The chain combines TRBV10-3 with TRBJ2-7; TRBD2 matches at 8 bases. The CDR3 contains 14 residues. The J segment lost 3 bases and the V segment lost 5 bases, leaving 6 bases of the junction unmatched. From germline, CDR1 is ENHRY and CDR2 SYGVKD. CDR3 sequence reads: CAISPGTRDYEQYF. The DNA of the CDR3 is TGTGCCATCAGTCCCGGGACTAGGGACTACGAGCAGTACTTC.

The chain links TRBV5-1 to TRBJ2-2; the match to TRBD2 covers 9 bases. CDR1 and CDR2 from the germline V gene are SGHRS and YFSETQ. The length of the CDR3 is 15 residues. V dropped 3 bases and J dropped 7; count of bases not matched to a gene: 7. The CDR3 coding sequence is TGCGCCAGCAGCTGGACCGGGACTAGCATCGGGGAGCTGTTTTTT. It is translated as CASSWTGTSIGELFF.

The V and J genes are TRBV9 and TRBJ2-1; TRBD2 matches 10 bases. Germline V gene lookup returns CDR1 SGDLS and CDR2 YYNGEE. V was clipped by 1 base and J by 3 bases; unmatched bases: 1. This CDR3 comprises 15 residues. The CDR3 DNA follows: TGTGCCAGCAGCGTAAGCGGGAGGGACTACAATGAGCAGTTCTTC. Its translation is CASSVSGRDYNEQFF.

This clone has a single count. The chain is built from TRBV9 and TRBJ2-1, with 9 nucleotides matching TRBD2. The length of the CDR3 is 14 residues. CDR1 and CDR2 from the germline V gene are SGDLS and YYNGEE. Trimming cost V 3 bases and J 4 bases; bases outside gene matches: 2. This chain's CDR3 is CASSGAGGYNEQFF. For the CDR3, the DNA is TGTGCCAGCAGCGGAGCGGGAGGTTACAATGAGCAGTTCTTC.

V and J are TRBV6-5 and TRBJ1-5, with a weak D call TRBD1 (6 bases). CDR3 size: 13 residues. Trimming shortened V by 7 bases and J by 4 bases, and 11 bases separated the two germline ends. CDR1 is MNHEY and CDR2 is SVGAGI in the germline V gene. The CDR3 coding sequence is TGTGCCAGCAACTTCGGACAGAATCAGCCCCAGCATTTT. This encodes CASNFGQNQPQHF.

The chain has TRBV10-3 and TRBJ2-3; 9 bases map to TRBD2. The CDR3 is 16 residues long. The junction had 9 bases not matched to a gene; V was cut back by 8 bases and J by 0 bases. Germline CDR1 and CDR2: ENHRY and SYGVKD. The CDR3: CAILAGGPLSTDTQYF. In DNA form, the CDR3 reads TGTGCCATCTTGGCGGGAGGGCCGTTGAGCACAGATACGCAGTATTTT.

This clone was recorded a few times. This chain uses TRBV5-1 with TRBJ2-3; D is unresolved. Germline V gene lookup returns CDR1 SGHRS and CDR2 YFSETQ. The CDR3 contains 13 residues. Trimming took 4 bases from V and 4 from J, leaving 10 bases between them. DNA of the CDR3: TGCGCCAGCAGCAAAGACCGGGCAGATACGCAGTATTTT. Translation: CASSKDRADTQYF.

The chain links TRBV4-2 to TRBJ2-6; D perhaps matches TRBD1 (6 bases). The V and J ends lost 0 bases and 0 bases respectively, with 9 bases between them. CDR3 length: 17 amino acids. Germline values: CDR1 LGHNA, CDR2 YNFKEQ. In DNA form, the CDR3 reads TGTGCCAGCAGCCAAGATTACAGGGTCTCTGGGGCCAACGTCCTGACTTTC. It yields the protein CASSQDYRVSGANVLTF.

This chain connects TRBV11-3 to TRBJ2-5; D call uncertain. Trimming removed 5 bases at V and 2 bases at J, with 18 bases between. In germline, CDR1 is SGHNT, CDR2 YENEEA. The CDR3 is 16 amino acids. The CDR3 protein is CASSDRLPDLQETQYF. In DNA, the CDR3 is TGTGCCAGCAGCGATCGACTTCCCGACTTACAAGAGACCCAGTACTTC.

The V and J genes are TRBV20-1 and TRBJ1-1; a possible D gene is TRBD1 (5 bases). CDR3 size: 13 residues. Per the germline V gene, CDR1 is DFQATT and CDR2 is SNEGSKA (reference sequence). V was trimmed by 3 bases and J by 4 bases, leaving 12 bases between them. The CDR3 region is CSASGGVSTEAFF. As DNA, the CDR3 is TGCAGTGCTAGTGGGGGAGTGAGCACTGAAGCTTTCTTT.

The V and J genes are TRBV14 and TRBJ1-2, with unresolved D. CDR1 and CDR2 from the germline V gene are SGHDN and FVKESK. CDR3 length: 13 residues. Trimming cost V 0 bases and J 8 bases, with 10 bases left between them. The CDR3 protein is CASSQDGIGGYTF. For the CDR3, the DNA is TGTGCCAGCAGCCAAGACGGGATTGGGGGCTACACCTTC.

The chain joins TRBV25-1 to TRBJ1-5; no clear D gene. Germline V gene sequence: CDR1 MGHDK, CDR2 SYGVNS. V was clipped by 6 bases and J by 0 bases, with 9 bases between them. The length of the CDR3 is 14 residues. The CDR3 DNA sequence: TGTGCCAGCAGCCTACGCTCTAGCAATCAGCCCCAGCATTTT. Translating gives CASSLRSSNQPQHF.

The gene calls are TRBV10-3 and TRBJ1-2, with 8 bases aligning to TRBD1. Germline CDR1 and CDR2: ENHRY and SYGVKD. This CDR3 comprises 15 residues. V shed 2 bases, J shed 6 bases, and the junction held 8 bases outside the gene matches. This chain's CDR3 is CAISEGQGRLDGYTF. CDR3 nucleotides: TGTGCCATCAGTGAGGGACAGGGAAGATTAGATGGCTACACCTTC.

CDR3 in DNA: TGTGCCAGCAGTGGAGGACAGGGGGTAGGGGAGCAGTTCTTC. Its protein is CASSGGQGVGEQFF. This rearrangement joins TRBV2 to TRBJ2-1; 10 bases map to TRBD1. V dropped 4 bases and J dropped 10; count of bases not matched to a gene: 7. Germline CDR1 SNHLY, CDR2 FYNNEI. There are 14 residues in the CDR3.

This rearrangement joins TRBV29-1 to TRBJ1-1; no definite D call. The CDR3 contains 13 residues. Germline V lookup: CDR1 SQVTM, CDR2 ANQGSEA. The ends were cut back, 4 bases at V and 2 bases at J, with 11 bases in the middle. CDR3 DNA sequence: TGCAGCGTTGTTAACTCCGTTAACACTGAAGCTTTCTTT. It encodes CSVVNSVNTEAFF.

J is TRBJ1-1 and V is TRBV25-1; 8 nucleotides agree with TRBD1. The CDR3 loop spans 11 amino acids. Germline V gene data show CDR1 as MGHDK and CDR2 as SYGVNS. J lost 12 bases, V lost 8 bases, and 8 bases had no gene match. DNA for the CDR3: TGTGCCAGCCTCCGGACAGGGATAACTTTCTTT. Translating gives CASLRTGITFF.